Presented here are 22 T cell receptor beta chains from one specimen sequenced in a study of cytomegalovirus exposure and HLA in healthy donors. PCR was performed using 60 Vbeta and 13 Jbeta primers. Only in-frame clones appear in the TCRdb table, and some are missing; sequencing was by immunoSEQ multiplex PCR. This sample has about 150,000 clones, with roughly 73% found just once. The sequencing sample was made of PBMCs. The source of these receptors is a male donor in good health and CMV-seronegative.

The gene calls are TRBV21-1 and TRBJ1-1; TRBD1 is the table's D call and was not checked against the DNA. TRBV21-1 represents a pseudogene. The CDR3 is 15 residues long. The CDR3 loop is CASSSHRGRGTEAFF. In DNA, the CDR3 is TGTGCCAGCAGCTCCCACAGGGGGCGCGGCACTGAAGCTTTCTTT.

The chain has TRBV9 and TRBJ2-3; 9 bases are shared with TRBD2. The CDR3 extends over 15 amino acids. Germline V lookup: CDR1 SGDLS, CDR2 YYNGEE. V lost 2 bases to trimming and J lost 2 bases; unmatched junction nucleotides: 3. CDR3 residues: CASSVLAGNTDTQYF. The CDR3, as DNA: TGTGCCAGCAGCGTTCTAGCGGGGAACACAGATACGCAGTATTTT.

The chain employs TRBV6-5 and TRBJ1-5, with unresolved D. The CDR3 extends over 13 amino acids. Trimming removed 10 bases from V and 3 bases from J, with 13 bases in between. CDR1 is MNHEY and CDR2 is SVGAGI in the germline V gene. The DNA of the CDR3 is TGTGCCACCTCCCGGGGTATCAATCAGCCCCAGCATTTT. Protein: CATSRGINQPQHF.

The table lists this clone with a few counts. The chain links TRBV7-6 to TRBJ2-1; TRBD1 agrees at 9 bases. The CDR3 has 15 residues. J was trimmed by 5 bases and V by 2 bases; bases with no gene match: 4. CDR1 and CDR2 from the germline V gene are SGHVS and FNYEAQ. The CDR3, as DNA: TGTGCCAGCAGCTTAAACAGGGGGCTGGACAATGAGCAGTTCTTC. Translation gives CASSLNRGLDNEQFF.

The chain joins TRBV6-1 to TRBJ2-3, with 10 bases that match TRBD1. CDR3 length: 17 amino acids. Germline CDR1 reads MNHNS; CDR2 reads SASEGT. V dropped 3 bases and J dropped 2; count of bases not matched to a gene: 8. CDR3 amino acids: CASSDPGQGPLTDTQYF. CDR3 coding DNA: TGTGCCAGCAGTGACCCGGGACAGGGGCCCCTCACAGATACGCAGTATTTT.

V is TRBV2 and J is TRBJ2-5; the D gene is possibly TRBD2 (6 bases). V gave up 7 bases and J gave up 5 bases, with 14 bases separating them. This CDR3 has 13 amino acids. Germline CDR1 and CDR2: SNHLY and FYNNEI. CDR3 bases: TGTGCCAGCACCCCGCGGGCGGGGGAGACCCAGTACTTC. It specifies CASTPRAGETQYF.

The rearrangement links TRBV7-2 to TRBJ1-4; the match to TRBD1 covers 8 bases. The CDR3 loop spans 14 amino acids. The germline V gene encodes CDR1 SGHTA and CDR2 FQGNSA. V was clipped by 5 bases and J by 7 bases; unmatched bases: 6. The CDR3 loop is CASSKDRVPEKLFF. The CDR3 DNA reads as TGTGCCAGCAGCAAGGACAGGGTCCCTGAAAAACTGTTTTTT.

The chain carries TRBV2 and TRBJ2-5; TRBD2 aligns across 15 bases. From germline, CDR1 is SNHLY and CDR2 FYNNEI. This CDR3 has 16 amino acids. The V gene end was trimmed by 6 bases and the J gene end by 3 bases; junction bases not matched to a gene: 5. CDR3 sequence (DNA): TGTGCCAGCAGGGGCGGGACTAGCGGGGGGAAAGAGACCCAGTACTTC. This codes for CASRGGTSGGKETQYF. The full variable domain, its missing parts supplied by reference TRBV2 and TRBJ2-5, is EPEVTQTPSHQVTQMGQEVILRCVPISNHLYFYWYRQILGQKVEFLVSFYNNEISEKSEIFDDQFSVERPDGSNFTLKIRSTKLEDSAMYFCASRGGTSGGKETQYFGPGTRLLVL.

V gene TRBV19 combines with J gene TRBJ1-6; 11 nucleotides match TRBD1. Unmatched junction bases numbered 7, after V lost 3 bases and J lost 0 bases. This CDR3 is built from 19 residues. Germline values: CDR1 LNHDA, CDR2 SQIVND (reference sequence). The CDR3 loop is CASSMDRGRAHSYNSPLHF. The CDR3 DNA follows: TGTGCCAGTAGTATGGACAGGGGGCGTGCCCACTCCTATAATTCACCCCTCCACTTT.

The chain links TRBV7-2 to TRBJ2-7; possible D gene TRBD2, 5 bases. Germline V lookup: CDR1 SGHTA, CDR2 FQGNSA. The CDR3 contains 14 residues. Trimming stripped 2 bases from V and 2 bases from J, with 10 bases between. The CDR3 loop is CASSLFAGPYEQYF. Here the CDR3 DNA reads TGTGCCAGCAGCTTATTTGCGGGTCCCTACGAGCAGTACTTC.

The chain links TRBV6-5 to TRBJ2-2; 9 nucleotides line up with TRBD2. This CDR3 is 15 amino acids long. Per the germline V gene, CDR1 is MNHEY and CDR2 is SVGAGI. The V and J ends lost 2 bases and 6 bases, in that order; junction bases with no gene match: 4. The CDR3 nucleotides read TGTGCCAGCAGTTACACTCGCGGGGGGGCCGGGGAGCTGTTTTTT. As protein: CASSYTRGGAGELFF.

The chain joins TRBV2 to TRBJ2-7; 11 bases are shared with TRBD1. Trimming removed 8 bases from V and 4 bases from J; junction bases left unmatched: 1. CDR1 is SNHLY, CDR2 FYNNEI, per germline. CDR3 length: 12 amino acids. The CDR3 loop is CASRDRGYEQYF. In DNA form, the CDR3 reads TGTGCCAGCCGGGACAGGGGGTACGAGCAGTACTTC. The complete variable domain, with remaining parts taken from reference TRBV2 and TRBJ2-7, reads EPEVTQTPSHQVTQMGQEVILRCVPISNHLYFYWYRQILGQKVEFLVSFYNNEISEKSEIFDDQFSVERPDGSNFTLKIRSTKLEDSAMYFCASRDRGYEQYFGPGTRLTVT.

This clone has just a few counts. The chain combines TRBV5-1 with TRBJ2-1; 8 bases fit TRBD2. The V and J ends lost 1 base and 1 base, in that order; junction bases with no gene match: 1. The CDR3 sequence is 15 residues long. Germline CDR1 is SGHRS and CDR2 is YFSETQ. CDR3 protein: CASSLLAGSYNEQFF. DNA for the CDR3: TGCGCCAGCAGCTTGCTAGCGGGTTCCTACAATGAGCAGTTCTTC. Together with reference TRBV5-1 and TRBJ2-1, the CDR3 gives the full variable domain: KAGVTQTPRYLIKTRGQQVTLSCSPISGHRSVSWYQQTPGQGLQFLFEYFSETQRNKGNFPGRFSGRQFSNSRSEMNVSTLELGDSALYLCASSLLAGSYNEQFFGPGTRLTVL.

This clone has a handful of counts. This chain uses TRBV7-9 with TRBJ1-4; D is unclear. Per the germline V gene, CDR1 is SEHNR and CDR2 is FQNEAQ (reference sequence). With 5 bases removed from V and 5 bases from J, the gap between germline ends came to 12 bases. The CDR3 runs 14 residues. Here the CDR3 DNA reads TGTGCCAGCAGCCGCGGGAGCGGGAATGAAAAACTGTTTTTT. Its protein is CASSRGSGNEKLFF.

The chain uses TRBV30 and TRBJ1-1, with D unclear. Trimming shortened V by 0 bases and J by 6 bases, and 11 bases separated the two germline ends. The CDR3 loop spans 13 amino acids. Germline CDR1 and CDR2: GTSNPN and SVGIG (reference sequence). Here the CDR3 reads CAWSVATRAEAFF. The DNA for the CDR3 is TGTGCCTGGAGTGTAGCGACCCGGGCTGAAGCTTTCTTT.

This clone was detected only a few times. The chain couples TRBV6-5 to TRBJ1-4, with D possibly being TRBD1 (5 bases). Germline assignment: CDR1 MNHEY and CDR2 SVGAGI. CDR3 length: 15 residues. V was pared by 5 bases and J by 8 bases, with 18 bases between. The CDR3 sequence: CASSPWGGVSEKLFF. DNA for the CDR3: TGTGCCAGCAGTCCTTGGGGGGGGGTAAGCGAAAAACTGTTTTTT.

This sequence joins TRBV29-1 and TRBJ1-2, with 9 bases lining up with TRBD1. Trimming removed 1 base from V and 5 bases from J; junction bases left unmatched: 5. Germline assignment: CDR1 SQVTM and CDR2 ANQGSEA. This CDR3 has 14 amino acids. The CDR3 sequence: CSVEAGQGSYGYTF. The CDR3 nucleotides are TGCAGCGTTGAAGCAGGACAGGGGAGTTATGGCTACACCTTC.

The J gene is TRBJ1-2, the V gene TRBV5-1; tentative D call: TRBD1 (6 bases). The CDR3 has 14 residues. V was shortened by 0 bases and J by 7 bases, with 13 bases between the two germline ends. Looked up from germline, CDR1 is SGHRS and CDR2 is YFSETQ. The CDR3 coding sequence is TGCGCCAGCAGCTTGGATGTCAACAGGGTTGGCTACACCTTC. Translating it yields CASSLDVNRVGYTF. Filled out from reference TRBV5-1 and TRBJ1-2, the complete variable domain reads KAGVTQTPRYLIKTRGQQVTLSCSPISGHRSVSWYQQTPGQGLQFLFEYFSETQRNKGNFPGRFSGRQFSNSRSEMNVSTLELGDSALYLCASSLDVNRVGYTFGSGTRLTVV.

This chain uses TRBV6-4 with TRBJ2-3; the match to TRBD2 covers 7 bases. Germline trimming cut 2 bases from V and 1 base from J; bases unmatched to any gene: 3. The CDR3 contains 15 residues. CDR1 is MRHNA, CDR2 SNTAGT, per germline. CDR3 region: CASSDPAGGTDTQYF. CDR3 nucleotide sequence: TGTGCCAGCAGTGACCCTGCGGGGGGCACAGATACGCAGTATTTT.

The rearrangement links TRBV9 to TRBJ2-1, with 10 bases matching TRBD1. The CDR3 is 16 residues long. Per germline, CDR1 SGDLS and CDR2 YYNGEE. V lost 2 bases, J lost 4 bases, and 6 bases stayed unmatched. CDR3 coding DNA: TGTGCCAGCAGCGTCTATCGGACAGGGGGTTACAATGAGCAGTTCTTC. It specifies CASSVYRTGGYNEQFF.

The chain joins TRBV13 to TRBJ2-4; D gene uncertain. CDR1 and CDR2 (germline): PRHDT, FYEKMQ (reference sequence). The CDR3 extends over 13 amino acids. V was pared by 5 bases and J by 7 bases, with 12 bases between. The CDR3 coding sequence is TGTGCCAGCAGCCCCAGTCCGGAGAACATTCAGTACTTC. It encodes CASSPSPENIQYF.

The rearrangement joins TRBV6-5 to TRBJ1-3, with 8 nucleotides matching TRBD1. CDR3 length equals 14 residues. J lost 4 bases, V lost 5 bases, and 4 bases had no gene match. Germline V lookup: CDR1 MNHEY, CDR2 SVGAGI. The CDR3: CASSPTGVGNTIYF. CDR3 nucleotide sequence: TGTGCCAGCAGTCCGACAGGGGTCGGAAACACCATATATTTT.